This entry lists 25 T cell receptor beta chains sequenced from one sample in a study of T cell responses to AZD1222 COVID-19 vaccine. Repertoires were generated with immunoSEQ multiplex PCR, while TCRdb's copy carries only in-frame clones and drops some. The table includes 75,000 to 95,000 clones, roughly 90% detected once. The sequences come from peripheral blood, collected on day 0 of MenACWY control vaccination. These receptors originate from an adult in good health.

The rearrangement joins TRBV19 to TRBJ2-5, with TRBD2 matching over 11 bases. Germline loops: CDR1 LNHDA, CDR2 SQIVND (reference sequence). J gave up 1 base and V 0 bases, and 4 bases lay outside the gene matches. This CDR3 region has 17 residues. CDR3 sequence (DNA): TGTGCCAGTAGTATAGATCGCCTAGCGGGGGGCCAAGAGACCCAGTACTTC. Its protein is CASSIDRLAGGQETQYF.

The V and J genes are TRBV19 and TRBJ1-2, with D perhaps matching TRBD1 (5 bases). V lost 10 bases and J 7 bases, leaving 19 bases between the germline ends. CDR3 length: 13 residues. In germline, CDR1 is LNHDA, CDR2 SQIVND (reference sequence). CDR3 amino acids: CATTRDMGPGYTF. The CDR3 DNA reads TGTGCCACGACCCGTGACATGGGGCCTGGCTACACCTTC.

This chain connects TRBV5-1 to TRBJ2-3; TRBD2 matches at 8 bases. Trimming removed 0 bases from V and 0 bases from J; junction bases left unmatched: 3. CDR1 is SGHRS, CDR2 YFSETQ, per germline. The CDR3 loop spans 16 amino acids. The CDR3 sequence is CASSLVAGGSTDTQYF. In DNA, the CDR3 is TGCGCCAGCAGCTTGGTGGCGGGGGGCAGCACAGATACGCAGTATTTT.

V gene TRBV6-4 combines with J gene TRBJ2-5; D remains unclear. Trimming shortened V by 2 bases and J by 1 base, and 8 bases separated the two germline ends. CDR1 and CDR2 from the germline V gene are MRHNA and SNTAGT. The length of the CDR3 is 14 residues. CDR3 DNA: TGTGCCAGCAGTGACCCCCCTTTCCAAGAGACCCAGTACTTC. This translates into CASSDPPFQETQYF.

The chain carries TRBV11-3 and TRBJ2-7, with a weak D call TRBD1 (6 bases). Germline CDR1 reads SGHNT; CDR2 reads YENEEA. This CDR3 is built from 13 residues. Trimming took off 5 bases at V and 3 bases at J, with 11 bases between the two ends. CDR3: CASSHGTIYEQYF. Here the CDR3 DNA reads TGTGCCAGCAGCCACGGGACAATCTACGAGCAGTACTTC.

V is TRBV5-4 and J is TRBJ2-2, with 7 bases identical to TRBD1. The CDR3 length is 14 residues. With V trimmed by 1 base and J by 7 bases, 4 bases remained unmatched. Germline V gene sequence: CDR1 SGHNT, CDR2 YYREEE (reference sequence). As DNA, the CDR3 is TGTGCCAGCAGCTTGAGACAGGGTAACGGGGAGCTGTTTTTT. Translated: CASSLRQGNGELFF.

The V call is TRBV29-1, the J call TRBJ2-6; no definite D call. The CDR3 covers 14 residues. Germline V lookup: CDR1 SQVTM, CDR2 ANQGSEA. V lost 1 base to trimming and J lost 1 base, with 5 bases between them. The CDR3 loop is CSVEGVSGANVLTF. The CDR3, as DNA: TGCAGCGTTGAAGGGGTTTCTGGGGCCAACGTCCTGACTTTC.

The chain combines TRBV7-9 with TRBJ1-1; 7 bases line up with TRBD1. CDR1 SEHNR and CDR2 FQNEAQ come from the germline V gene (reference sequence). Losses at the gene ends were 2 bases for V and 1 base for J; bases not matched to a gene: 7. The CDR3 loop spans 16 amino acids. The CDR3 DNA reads TGTGCCAGCAGCTTATTGAGAACAGGGGAGAACACTGAAGCTTTCTTT. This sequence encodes CASSLLRTGENTEAFF. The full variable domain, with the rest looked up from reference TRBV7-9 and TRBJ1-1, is DTGVSQNPRHKITKRGQNVTFRCDPISEHNRLYWYRQTLGQGPEFLTYFQNEAQLEKSRLLSDRFSAERPKGSFSTLEIQRTEQGDSAMYLCASSLLRTGENTEAFFGQGTRLTVV.

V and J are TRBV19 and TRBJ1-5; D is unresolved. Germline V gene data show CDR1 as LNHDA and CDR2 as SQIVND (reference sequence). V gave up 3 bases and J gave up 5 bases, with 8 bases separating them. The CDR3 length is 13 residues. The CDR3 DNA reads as TGTGCCAGTAGTATCCGAGGAGATCAGCCCCAGCATTTT. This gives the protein CASSIRGDQPQHF.

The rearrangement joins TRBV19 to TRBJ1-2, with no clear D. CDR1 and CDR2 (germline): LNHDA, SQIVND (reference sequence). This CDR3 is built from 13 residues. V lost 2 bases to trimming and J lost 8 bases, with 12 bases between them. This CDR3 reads CASSITRSSGYTF. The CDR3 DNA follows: TGTGCCAGTAGTATAACCCGTTCCTCGGGCTACACCTTC.

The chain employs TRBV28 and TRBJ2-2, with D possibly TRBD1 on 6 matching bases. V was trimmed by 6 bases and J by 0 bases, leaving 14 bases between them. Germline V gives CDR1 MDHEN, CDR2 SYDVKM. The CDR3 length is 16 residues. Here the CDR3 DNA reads TGTGCCAGCAGCGTTCCGGGACATACGAACACCGGGGAGCTGTTTTTT. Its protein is CASSVPGHTNTGELFF. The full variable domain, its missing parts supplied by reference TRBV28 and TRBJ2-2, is DVKVTQSSRYLVKRTGEKVFLECVQDMDHENMFWYRQDPGLGLRLIYFSYDVKMKEKGDIPEGYSVSREKKERFSLILESASTNQTSMYLCASSVPGHTNTGELFFGEGSRLTVL.

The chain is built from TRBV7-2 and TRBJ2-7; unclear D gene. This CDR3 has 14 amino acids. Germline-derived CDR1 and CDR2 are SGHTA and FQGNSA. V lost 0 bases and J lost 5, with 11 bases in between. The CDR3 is CASSLAPGSNEQYF. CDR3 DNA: TGTGCCAGCAGCTTAGCGCCTGGTTCCAACGAGCAGTACTTC.

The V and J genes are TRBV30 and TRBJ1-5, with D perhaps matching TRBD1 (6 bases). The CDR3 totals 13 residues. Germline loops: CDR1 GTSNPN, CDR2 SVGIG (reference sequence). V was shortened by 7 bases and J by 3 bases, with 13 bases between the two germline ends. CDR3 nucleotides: TGTGCCTCCCAGGGGAATGTCAATCAGCCCCAGCATTTT. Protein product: CASQGNVNQPQHF.

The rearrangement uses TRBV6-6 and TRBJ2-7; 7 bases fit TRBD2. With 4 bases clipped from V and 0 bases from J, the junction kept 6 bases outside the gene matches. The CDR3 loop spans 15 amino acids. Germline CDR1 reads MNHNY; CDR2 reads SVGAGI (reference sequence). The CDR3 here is CASSLGTTDSYEQYF. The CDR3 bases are TGTGCCAGCAGTTTAGGGACTACTGACTCCTACGAGCAGTACTTC.

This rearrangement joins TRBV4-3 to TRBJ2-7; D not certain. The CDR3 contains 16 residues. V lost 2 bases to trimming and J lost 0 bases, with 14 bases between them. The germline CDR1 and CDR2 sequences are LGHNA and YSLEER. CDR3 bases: TGCGCCAGCAGCCAATCCTTGGGCCGTAGCTCCTACGAGCAGTACTTC. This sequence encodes CASSQSLGRSSYEQYF.

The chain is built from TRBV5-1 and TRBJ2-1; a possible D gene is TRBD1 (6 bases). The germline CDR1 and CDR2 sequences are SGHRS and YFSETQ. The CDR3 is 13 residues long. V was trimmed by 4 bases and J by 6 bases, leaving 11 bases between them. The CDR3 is CASSVDRANEQFF. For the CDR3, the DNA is TGCGCCAGCAGCGTGGACAGAGCCAATGAGCAGTTCTTC.

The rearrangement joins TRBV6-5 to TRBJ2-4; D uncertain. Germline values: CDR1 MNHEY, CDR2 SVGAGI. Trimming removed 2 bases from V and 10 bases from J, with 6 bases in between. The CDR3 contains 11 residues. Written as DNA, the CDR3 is TGTGCCAGCAGTTACGGAAGTATTCAGTACTTC. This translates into CASSYGSIQYF.

CDR3: CASNPNSNYNEQFF. CDR3 DNA sequence: TGTGCCAGCAATCCAAATTCCAACTACAATGAGCAGTTCTTC. V usage is TRBV27 and J usage is TRBJ2-1; no clear D. This CDR3 region has 14 residues. CDR1 is MNHEY and CDR2 is SMNVEV in the germline V gene (reference sequence). Trimming shortened V by 7 bases and J by 3 bases, and 13 bases separated the two germline ends.

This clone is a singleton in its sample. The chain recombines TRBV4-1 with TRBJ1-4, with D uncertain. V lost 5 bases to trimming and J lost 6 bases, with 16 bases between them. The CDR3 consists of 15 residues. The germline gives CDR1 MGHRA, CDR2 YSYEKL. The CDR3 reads CASSSHPHSDEKLFF. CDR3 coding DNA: TGCGCCAGCAGCTCCCACCCCCACAGTGATGAAAAACTGTTTTTT.

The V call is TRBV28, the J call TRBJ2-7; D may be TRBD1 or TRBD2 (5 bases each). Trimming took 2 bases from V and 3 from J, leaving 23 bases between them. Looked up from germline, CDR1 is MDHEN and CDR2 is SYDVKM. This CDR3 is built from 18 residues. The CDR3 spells CASSLQGLDGVVYYEQYF. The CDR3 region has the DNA TGTGCCAGCAGTTTACAGGGTTTAGACGGGGTTGTTTACTACGAGCAGTACTTC.

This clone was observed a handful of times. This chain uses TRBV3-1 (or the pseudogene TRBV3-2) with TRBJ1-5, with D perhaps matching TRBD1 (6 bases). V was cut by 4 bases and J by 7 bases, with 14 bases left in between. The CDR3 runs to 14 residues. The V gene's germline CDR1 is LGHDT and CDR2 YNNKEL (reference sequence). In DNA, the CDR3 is TGTGCCAGCAGCCCGCAGGGGATTGGGCAGCCCCAGCATTTT. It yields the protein CASSPQGIGQPQHF.

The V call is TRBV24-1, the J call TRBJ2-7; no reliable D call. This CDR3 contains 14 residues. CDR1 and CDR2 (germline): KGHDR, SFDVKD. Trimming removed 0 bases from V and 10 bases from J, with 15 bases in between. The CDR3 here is CATSDLETPTPQYF. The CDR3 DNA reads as TGTGCCACCAGTGATTTGGAGACACCCACTCCTCAGTACTTC.

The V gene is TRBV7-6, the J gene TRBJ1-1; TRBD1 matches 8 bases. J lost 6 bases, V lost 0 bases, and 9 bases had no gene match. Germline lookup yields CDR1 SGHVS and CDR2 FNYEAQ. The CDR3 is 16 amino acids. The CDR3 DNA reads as TGTGCCAGCAGCTTAGCGATAGATCAGGGGGCCCCTGAAGCTTTCTTT. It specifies CASSLAIDQGAPEAFF. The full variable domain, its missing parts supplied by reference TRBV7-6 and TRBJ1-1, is GAGVSQSPRYKVTKRGQDVALRCDPISGHVSLYWYRQALGQGPEFLTYFNYEAQQDKSGLPNDRFSAERPEGSISTLTIQRTEQRDSAMYRCASSLAIDQGAPEAFFGQGTRLTVV.

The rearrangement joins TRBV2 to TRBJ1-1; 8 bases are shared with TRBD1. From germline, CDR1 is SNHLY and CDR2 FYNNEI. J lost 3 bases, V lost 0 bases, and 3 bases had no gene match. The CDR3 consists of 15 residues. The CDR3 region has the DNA TGTGCCAGCAGTGAAGCGCAGGGGGCCTACACTGAAGCTTTCTTT. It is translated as CASSEAQGAYTEAFF.

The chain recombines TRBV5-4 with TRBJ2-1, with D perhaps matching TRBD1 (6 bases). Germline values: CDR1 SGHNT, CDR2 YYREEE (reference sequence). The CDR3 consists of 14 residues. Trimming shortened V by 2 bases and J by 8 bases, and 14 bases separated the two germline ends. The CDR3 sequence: CASSLGQGSDEQFF. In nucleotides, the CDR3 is TGTGCCAGCAGCTTAGGCCAGGGGAGCGATGAGCAGTTCTTC.